Shown below are 25 T cell receptor beta chains from a single sample sequenced in a study of blood T cell repertoires in COVID-19. Here immunoSEQ multiplex PCR was the method, and the copy in TCRdb shows in-frame clones only, minus some. The table lists fewer than 45,000 clones, 80% of them singletons. The sample was peripheral blood. Receptors were obtained from a man between 65 and 79 years old with acute or convalescent COVID-19.

The V call is TRBV18, the J call TRBJ1-6; D is ambiguous. Between the trimmed V and J ends, which lost 6 bases and 0 bases, there was a span of 12 bases. Per germline, CDR1 KGHSH and CDR2 LQKENI. This CDR3 is 16 amino acids long. The CDR3 is CASSEGPSSYNSPLHF. For the CDR3, the DNA is TGTGCCAGCTCCGAGGGCCCGAGCTCCTATAATTCACCCCTCCACTTT. Full variable domain (remainder filled in from reference TRBV18 and TRBJ1-6): NAGVMQNPRHLVRRRGQEARLRCSPMKGHSHVYWYRQLPEEGLKFMVYLQKENIIDESGMPKERFSAEFPKEGPSILRIQQVVRGDSAAYFCASSEGPSSYNSPLHFGNGTRLTVT.

V is TRBV7-3 and J is TRBJ1-1; D unclear. Trimming stripped 5 bases from V and 8 bases from J, with 18 bases between. Germline CDR1 and CDR2: SGHTA and FQGTGA. The CDR3 loop spans 14 amino acids. The CDR3 sequence: CASSPVQVLSEAFF. The CDR3 DNA reads as TGTGCCAGCAGCCCGGTCCAGGTTCTCTCCGAAGCTTTCTTT.

The V and J genes are TRBV30 and TRBJ1-5, with D possibly being TRBD1 (5 bases). Germline lookup yields CDR1 GTSNPN and CDR2 SVGIG (reference sequence). The CDR3 is 13 residues long. The V end lost 5 bases, the J end lost 1 base, and 9 bases lay between the germline ends. The CDR3 DNA is TGTGCCTGGGATAAGGGGAGCAATCAGCCCCAGCATTTT. This codes for CAWDKGSNQPQHF.

The rearrangement uses TRBV7-6 and TRBJ2-2; weak D call: TRBD2 (6 bases). Trimming left V 3 bases short and J 5 bases short, with 19 bases between. The CDR3 spans 17 residues. The germline gives CDR1 SGHVS, CDR2 FNYEAQ. The chain's CDR3 is CASSFLGGVKETGELFF. The CDR3 DNA is TGTGCCAGCAGCTTCCTGGGCGGGGTCAAAGAAACCGGGGAGCTGTTTTTT.

This clone was counted a single time. This chain uses TRBV9 with TRBJ1-5; D might be TRBD1 (6 bases). V dropped 0 bases and J dropped 1 base, with 14 bases sitting between them. CDR1 and CDR2 (germline): SGDLS, YYNGEE. This CDR3 has 17 amino acids. CDR3 DNA sequence: TGTGCCAGCAGCGTAGATGGGGGGGCATGGAGCAATCAGCCCCAGCATTTT. Translated, it gives CASSVDGGAWSNQPQHF.

The chain has TRBV2 and TRBJ1-1; TRBD1 matches 7 bases. The CDR3 is 15 amino acids. The V gene end was trimmed by 6 bases and the J gene end by 5 bases; junction bases not matched to a gene: 12. Germline CDR1 is SNHLY and CDR2 is FYNNEI. DNA of the CDR3: TGTGCCAGCAGAGAAAGGGCAGGGGGTGGGACTGAAGCTTTCTTT. Translated, it gives CASRERAGGGTEAFF.

CDR3 sequence reads: CASSYRGRAGQPQHF. DNA for the CDR3: TGTGCCAGCAGTTACAGGGGCAGGGCAGGTCAGCCCCAGCATTTT. The genes are TRBV6-2 or TRBV6-3 and TRBJ1-5, with a tentative D call TRBD1 (5 bases). This CDR3 is built from 15 residues. V lost 2 bases and J lost 6, with 14 bases in between. CDR1 MNHEY and CDR2 SVGEGT come from the germline V gene.

Only one count was recorded for this clone. The rearrangement joins TRBV19 to TRBJ1-2, with a tentative D call TRBD1 (5 bases). The CDR3 is 13 residues long. The V end was cut by 10 bases, the J end by 4 bases, with 16 bases between. CDR1 is LNHDA, CDR2 SQIVND, per germline (reference sequence). The CDR3 sequence: CATSTDRTYGYTF. CDR3 coding DNA: TGTGCCACCTCGACAGATCGGACCTATGGCTACACCTTC. The full variable domain, completed using reference TRBV19 and TRBJ1-2, is DGGITQSPKYLFRKEGQNVTLSCEQNLNHDAMYWYRQDPGQGLRLIYYSQIVNDFQKGDIAEGYSVSREKKESFPLTVTSAQKNPTAFYLCATSTDRTYGYTFGSGTRLTVV.

J is TRBJ2-3 and V is TRBV10-2, with TRBD1 identical over 9 bases. The CDR3 consists of 14 residues. Trimming at V came to 8 bases and at J to 2 bases, leaving 5 bases not matched to a gene. CDR1 and CDR2 (germline): WSHSY, SAAADI. The CDR3 nucleotides read TGCGCCAGCCGGACAGGGGCGGTCACAGATACGCAGTATTTT. As protein: CASRTGAVTDTQYF.

The chain employs TRBV19 and TRBJ2-7; 7 bases are a match to TRBD2. The germline V gene has CDR1 LNHDA and CDR2 SQIVND (reference sequence). J lost 0 bases, V lost 5 bases, and 13 bases had no gene match. The CDR3 has 17 amino acids. In nucleotides, the CDR3 is TGTGCCAGTAGTCAGCGGGGTACAGCGCTATTCTCCTACGAGCAGTACTTC. Translating gives CASSQRGTALFSYEQYF.

The chain joins TRBV21-1 to TRBJ1-5; TRBD1 is taken as the D call from the table, unchecked against the DNA. TRBV21-1 has pseudogene status. This CDR3 contains 16 residues. This chain's CDR3 is CASSSSRDRDGQPQHF. DNA for the CDR3: TGTGCCAGCAGCTCGTCCCGGGACAGGGATGGTCAGCCCCAGCATTTT.

In this sample, this clone turned up a few times. V and J are TRBV6-5 and TRBJ1-5; D gene uncertain. Trimming pared 7 bases from V and 11 bases from J, leaving 9 bases between. The CDR3 contains 10 residues. The V gene's germline CDR1 is MNHEY and CDR2 SVGAGI. The CDR3 sequence: CASTGTTQHF. As DNA, the CDR3 is TGTGCCAGCACGGGAACGACCCAGCATTTT.

The rearrangement uses TRBV27 and TRBJ2-3; 13 nucleotides align to TRBD2. With 0 bases clipped from V and 2 bases from J, the junction kept 2 bases outside the gene matches. The germline gives CDR1 MNHEY, CDR2 SMNVEV (reference sequence). CDR3 length: 17 amino acids. DNA of the CDR3: TGTGCCAGCAGTTTATCTGGGACTAGCGGGGTCACAGATACGCAGTATTTT. Translation gives CASSLSGTSGVTDTQYF.

CDR3 sequence: CASSPVGQGNYGYTF. DNA of the CDR3: TGCGCCAGCAGCCCCGTCGGGCAGGGAAACTATGGCTACACCTTC. The genes are TRBV4-1 and TRBJ1-2; D may be TRBD1 (5 bases). Trimming shortened V by 4 bases and J by 2 bases, and 14 bases separated the two germline ends. The germline CDR1 and CDR2 sequences are MGHRA and YSYEKL. This CDR3 contains 15 residues.

This sequence joins TRBV7-2 and TRBJ1-6, with D tentatively TRBD1 (6 bases). This CDR3 comprises 14 residues. Germline CDR1 and CDR2: SGHTA and FQGNSA. Trimming removed 4 bases at V and 8 bases at J, with 12 bases between. For the CDR3, the DNA is TGTGCCAGCAGCTCCCGACAGGCGGATTCACCCCTCCACTTT. This encodes CASSSRQADSPLHF.

The chain couples TRBV5-1 to TRBJ1-6; 9 nucleotides align to TRBD1. CDR1 is SGHRS and CDR2 is YFSETQ in the germline V gene. This CDR3 has 15 amino acids. V was pared by 5 bases and J by 7 bases, with 7 bases of the junction left unmatched. CDR3 amino acids: CASSQQGAGNSPLHF. CDR3 nucleotides: TGCGCCAGCAGTCAACAGGGGGCGGGGAATTCACCCCTCCACTTT. Complete variable domain (other parts from reference TRBV5-1 and TRBJ1-6): KAGVTQTPRYLIKTRGQQVTLSCSPISGHRSVSWYQQTPGQGLQFLFEYFSETQRNKGNFPGRFSGRQFSNSRSEMNVSTLELGDSALYLCASSQQGAGNSPLHFGNGTRLTVT.

The chain employs TRBV4-3 and TRBJ1-4, with TRBD1 identical over 7 bases. This CDR3 comprises 17 residues. From germline, CDR1 is LGHNA and CDR2 YSLEER. V dropped 0 bases and J dropped 15; count of bases not matched to a gene: 19. DNA for the CDR3: TGCGCCAGCAGCCAAGACCCTCAAACAGGGGCCTGGGGCTCGGTGTTTTTT. Its translation is CASSQDPQTGAWGSVFF.

This clone has a single count. This chain links TRBV5-6 with TRBJ2-3, with 10 bases identical to TRBD1. With V trimmed by 0 bases and J by 6 bases, 4 bases remained unmatched. CDR1 and CDR2 from the germline V gene are SGHDT and YYEEEE. There are 15 residues in the CDR3. CDR3 region: CASSLGTGGFDTQYF. CDR3 in DNA: TGTGCCAGCAGCTTGGGGACAGGGGGTTTCGATACGCAGTATTTT.

Here the CDR3 DNA reads TGTGCCAGTAGTATATACGGAACTAATGAAAAACTGTTTTTT. Translating it yields CASSIYGTNEKLFF. V is TRBV19 and J is TRBJ1-4; no clear D gene. The CDR3 has 14 residues. CDR1 is LNHDA, CDR2 SQIVND, per germline (reference sequence). Trimming took off 2 bases at V and 1 base at J, with 5 bases between the two ends.

The chain is built from TRBV4-2 and TRBJ2-1; the match to TRBD2 covers 14 bases. V shed 4 bases and J 0 bases; nucleotides not matched to a gene: 5. CDR3 size: 18 residues. CDR1 and CDR2 (germline): LGHNA, YNFKEQ. Here the CDR3 DNA reads TGTGCCAGCAGCCTGGGACTAGCGGGGGCCAGCTCCTACAATGAGCAGTTCTTC. Protein product: CASSLGLAGASSYNEQFF.

This clone was seen only once. CDR3 loop: CASSLTFSRTGLQETQYF. CDR3 DNA sequence: TGTGCCAGCAGCCTAACTTTCTCTAGGACAGGACTCCAAGAGACCCAGTACTTC. The chain combines TRBV11-2 with TRBJ2-5, with 7 bases fitting TRBD1. V lost 5 bases, J lost 1 base, and 16 bases stayed unmatched. Germline-derived CDR1 and CDR2 are SGHAT and FQNNGV. This CDR3 has 18 amino acids.

The chain has TRBV7-2 and TRBJ2-2, with D perhaps TRBD2 (6 bases). In germline, CDR1 is SGHTA, CDR2 FQGNSA. V shed 0 bases and J shed 5 bases, with 16 bases lying between them. The CDR3 totals 17 residues. The chain's CDR3 is CASSLASGVTGTGELFF. CDR3 in DNA: TGTGCCAGCAGCTTAGCTTCGGGAGTCACGGGGACCGGGGAGCTGTTTTTT.

The chain has TRBV19 and TRBJ1-4; 9 nucleotides match TRBD1. This CDR3 spans 16 amino acids. CDR1 is LNHDA, CDR2 SQIVND, per germline (reference sequence). V lost 4 bases to trimming and J lost 3 bases; unmatched junction nucleotides: 6. Here the CDR3 reads CASSTYRGQANEKLFF. The CDR3 DNA follows: TGTGCCAGTAGTACTTACAGGGGGCAGGCTAATGAAAAACTGTTTTTT.

This chain joins TRBV5-4 and TRBJ1-1; no clear D gene. There are 13 residues in the CDR3. The germline V and J ends were trimmed by 5 bases and 1 base, with 9 bases remaining between them. The germline CDR1 and CDR2 sequences are SGHNT and YYREEE (reference sequence). The CDR3 region has the DNA TGTGCCAGCAGTTTCGGGAGGAACACTGAAGCTTTCTTT. As protein: CASSFGRNTEAFF.

A few counts support this clone. V is TRBV19 and J is TRBJ1-2; 10 bases are shared with TRBD1. Germline V gene data show CDR1 as LNHDA and CDR2 as SQIVND (reference sequence). This CDR3 has 16 amino acids. V was pared by 3 bases and J by 4 bases, with 8 bases of the junction left unmatched. The CDR3, as DNA: TGTGCCAGTAGTATCCGTCCAAGACAGGGGGCCTATGGCTACACCTTC. It specifies CASSIRPRQGAYGYTF.